A single sample is the source of the 27 T cell receptor beta chains below, sequenced in a study of CD8+CD57+ T cells in acquired aplastic anemia. The template for TCR beta VDJ and CDR3 sequence profiling was genomic DNA. Each CDR3 protein gets one entry after TCRdb re-called the reads with MiXCR. The table lists roughly 200,000 distinct CDR3 sequences, 61% of them singletons. Sequenced material: sorted CD4+, CD8+, or CD8+CD57+ T cells (not recorded which) from PBMCs. The receptor source for this set is a human donor in good health.

The chain recombines TRBV9 with TRBJ1-3; the D gene is possibly TRBD1 (5 bases). Germline V gene data show CDR1 as SGDLS and CDR2 as YYNGEE. Between the trimmed V and J ends, which lost 2 bases and 4 bases, there was a span of 10 bases. The CDR3 contains 14 residues. DNA of the CDR3: TGTGCCAGCAGCGTCCAAGGGGTAGGAAACACCATATATTTT. Its translation is CASSVQGVGNTIYF.

The rearrangement joins TRBV19 to TRBJ1-2, with TRBD1 matching 7 bases. CDR1 LNHDA and CDR2 SQIVND come from the germline V gene (reference sequence). The length of the CDR3 is 13 residues. The J segment lost 7 bases and the V segment lost 4 bases, leaving 6 bases of the junction unmatched. The chain's CDR3 is CASSTPGQVGYTF. The CDR3 DNA sequence: TGTGCCAGTAGTACCCCTGGACAGGTTGGCTACACCTTC.

The chain has TRBV5-1 and TRBJ2-3, with a possible D match to TRBD1 (6 bases). The CDR3 loop spans 15 amino acids. The V gene lost 4 bases and the J gene lost 0 bases, with 12 bases spanning the gap. CDR1 and CDR2 from the germline V gene are SGHRS and YFSETQ. CDR3 DNA: TGCGCCAGCAGCGACGGGACACCTAGCACAGATACGCAGTATTTT. Translation gives CASSDGTPSTDTQYF. The full variable domain, rest sourced from reference TRBV5-1 and TRBJ2-3, is KAGVTQTPRYLIKTRGQQVTLSCSPISGHRSVSWYQQTPGQGLQFLFEYFSETQRNKGNFPGRFSGRQFSNSRSEMNVSTLELGDSALYLCASSDGTPSTDTQYFGPGTRLTVL.

The chain recombines TRBV20-1 with TRBJ1-1; no clear D gene. Per the germline V gene, CDR1 is DFQATT and CDR2 is SNEGSKA (reference sequence). The CDR3 runs 15 residues. Trimming stripped 3 bases from V and 1 base from J, with 15 bases between. The CDR3 sequence: CSARSFEGPNTEAFF. CDR3 DNA sequence: TGCAGTGCTAGGAGTTTCGAGGGTCCGAACACTGAAGCTTTCTTT.

This clonotype occurred many times. V is TRBV7-2 and J is TRBJ2-3; D is unclear. This CDR3 has 14 amino acids. V was trimmed by 3 bases and J by 5 bases, leaving 12 bases between them. CDR1 SGHTA and CDR2 FQGNSA come from the germline V gene. DNA of the CDR3: TGTGCCAGCAGCTTTGTCCCAGGCGGAGATACGCAGTATTTT. Translation: CASSFVPGGDTQYF.

This clonotype was recorded many times. V is TRBV9 and J is TRBJ2-7, with TRBD2 identical over 9 bases. Germline lookup yields CDR1 SGDLS and CDR2 YYNGEE. Unmatched junction bases numbered 12, after V lost 3 bases and J lost 2 bases. The CDR3 runs 17 residues. CDR3 bases: TGTGCCAGCAGCGGAGCGGGAGCTAGCGGGGCTACCTACGAGCAGTACTTC. Encoded protein: CASSGAGASGATYEQYF.

The chain carries TRBV7-2 and TRBJ2-5, with D perhaps TRBD2 (5 bases). V gave up 5 bases and J gave up 2 bases, with 9 bases separating them. The germline CDR1 and CDR2 sequences are SGHTA and FQGNSA. The CDR3 consists of 13 residues. The CDR3 nucleotides are TGTGCCAGCAGCCCCAGGACTCAAGAGACCCAGTACTTC. It is translated as CASSPRTQETQYF.

This clonotype was counted ten times or more. The chain joins TRBV2 to TRBJ1-5; D is ambiguous. V was clipped by 8 bases and J by 5 bases, with 16 bases between them. The V gene's germline CDR1 is SNHLY and CDR2 FYNNEI. This CDR3 has 14 residues. Here the CDR3 DNA reads TGTGCCAGCGGCCAGGCAGCTTATGATCAGCCCCAGCATTTT. This sequence encodes CASGQAAYDQPQHF.

V usage is TRBV9 and J usage is TRBJ1-4, with 10 positions matching TRBD1. V trimming: 3 bases; J trimming: 7 bases; junction bases outside the gene matches: 6. The CDR3 runs to 15 residues. CDR1 SGDLS and CDR2 YYNGEE come from the germline V gene. The CDR3 protein is CASSEETGGGEKLFF. CDR3 nucleotide sequence: TGTGCCAGCAGCGAAGAGACAGGGGGCGGTGAAAAACTGTTTTTT. The whole variable domain, remainder taken from reference TRBV9 and TRBJ1-4, is DSGVTQTPKHLITATGQRVTLRCSPRSGDLSVYWYQQSLDQGLQFLIQYYNGEERAKGNILERFSAQQFPDLHSELNLSSLELGDSALYFCASSEETGGGEKLFFGSGTQLSVL.

The rearrangement joins TRBV5-1 to TRBJ2-6; 14 nucleotides agree with TRBD2. The CDR3 runs to 17 residues. The V gene's germline CDR1 is SGHRS and CDR2 YFSETQ. The trim removed 4 bases at V and 7 bases at J, leaving 7 bases unmatched. CDR3 sequence reads: CASSTSGTSGSANVLTF. CDR3 in DNA: TGCGCCAGCAGCACCTCCGGGACTAGCGGGAGTGCCAACGTCCTGACTTTC.

The chain has TRBV27 and TRBJ2-1; 7 positions match TRBD1. This CDR3 is built from 14 residues. CDR1 is MNHEY and CDR2 is SMNVEV in the germline V gene (reference sequence). Trimming cost V 5 bases and J 4 bases; bases outside gene matches: 5. Here the CDR3 reads CASSPEDRYNEQFF. For the CDR3, the DNA is TGTGCCAGCAGTCCCGAGGACAGGTACAATGAGCAGTTCTTC.

Here the CDR3 DNA reads TGTGCCACCAGTGGGCGGGCCCAAGAGACCCAGTACTTC. Translating gives CATSGRAQETQYF. The chain is built from TRBV19 and TRBJ2-5, with D possibly TRBD2 on 5 matching bases. V was clipped by 10 bases and J by 1 base, with 13 bases between them. Germline loops: CDR1 LNHDA, CDR2 SQIVND (reference sequence). The CDR3 totals 13 residues.

The rearrangement uses TRBV2 and TRBJ2-1, with TRBD2 identical over 11 bases. Trimming at V came to 5 bases and at J to 7 bases, leaving 10 bases not matched to a gene. The germline V gene encodes CDR1 SNHLY and CDR2 FYNNEI. CDR3 length: 16 amino acids. CDR3 DNA sequence: TGTGCCAGCAGTTCATGGACTAGCGGGCGAAAGAATGAGCAGTTCTTC. It encodes CASSSWTSGRKNEQFF.

This clonotype was found many times. The CDR3 sequence is CASSYTGGGQETQYF. The CDR3 DNA follows: TGTGCCAGCAGTTACACAGGAGGGGGACAAGAGACCCAGTACTTC. The gene calls are TRBV6-2 or TRBV6-3 and TRBJ2-5; D possibly uses TRBD1 or TRBD2 (6 bases each). From germline, CDR1 is MNHEY and CDR2 SVGEGT. This CDR3 contains 15 residues. Trimming removed 2 bases at V and 2 bases at J, with 12 bases between.

V is TRBV15 and J is TRBJ2-5; 8 positions match TRBD2. Germline values: CDR1 LNHNV, CDR2 YYDKDF (reference sequence). With 5 bases clipped from V and 4 bases from J, the junction kept 6 bases outside the gene matches. The CDR3 loop spans 14 amino acids. The CDR3 is CATSGGGSLETQYF. DNA of the CDR3: TGTGCCACCAGCGGCGGGGGGAGTTTAGAGACCCAGTACTTC. Looking up the rest from reference TRBV15 and TRBJ2-5 gives the full variable domain: DAMVIQNPRYQVTQFGKPVTLSCSQTLNHNVMYWYQQKSSQAPKLLFHYYDKDFNNEADTPDNFQSRRPNTSFCFLDIRSPGLGDTAMYLCATSGGGSLETQYFGPGTRLLVL.

This clonotype was counted at least ten times. The chain employs TRBV5-5 and TRBJ2-4; D ambiguous. Germline V lookup: CDR1 SGHKS, CDR2 YYEKEE (reference sequence). CDR3 length equals 13 residues. V shed 4 bases and J shed 8 bases, with 13 bases lying between them. CDR3 protein: CASSDQEWDIQYF. CDR3 DNA: TGTGCCAGCAGCGACCAAGAATGGGACATTCAGTACTTC.

The rearrangement joins TRBV7-2 to TRBJ2-1, with 9 bases aligning to TRBD1. Germline CDR1 and CDR2: SGHTA and FQGNSA. V dropped 3 bases and J dropped 5; count of bases not matched to a gene: 5. This CDR3 has 15 residues. CDR3 in DNA: TGTGCCAGCAGCTTCGACAGGGGGGAACACAATGAGCAGTTCTTC. This gives the protein CASSFDRGEHNEQFF.

The V and J genes are TRBV7-2 and TRBJ2-7; TRBD1 matches at 8 bases. This CDR3 is built from 16 residues. V lost 5 bases to trimming and J lost 3 bases; unmatched junction nucleotides: 12. Germline V gene sequence: CDR1 SGHTA, CDR2 FQGNSA. CDR3 sequence (DNA): TGTGCCAGCAGCCATTCCCCGGACAGGGTTGACTACGAGCAGTACTTC. It encodes CASSHSPDRVDYEQYF.

The chain couples TRBV7-2 to TRBJ2-7; 12 nucleotides align to TRBD2. Germline lookup yields CDR1 SGHTA and CDR2 FQGNSA. CDR3 length equals 18 residues. J lost 4 bases, V lost 5 bases, and 15 bases had no gene match. In nucleotides, the CDR3 is TGTGCCAGCAGCCTCGGGACTAGCGGGTGGAACCTTGCGTACGAGCAGTACTTC. As protein: CASSLGTSGWNLAYEQYF. The full variable domain, with the rest looked up from reference TRBV7-2 and TRBJ2-7, is GAGVSQSPSNKVTEKGKDVELRCDPISGHTALYWYRQSLGQGLEFLIYFQGNSAPDKSGLPSDRFSAERTGGSVSTLTIQRTQQEDSAVYLCASSLGTSGWNLAYEQYFGPGTRLTVT.

This clonotype occurred once. The J gene is TRBJ2-1, the V gene TRBV10-3; D is ambiguous. V lost 0 bases and J 9 bases, leaving 27 bases between the germline ends. This CDR3 is 19 amino acids long. Germline values: CDR1 ENHRY, CDR2 SYGVKD. CDR3 nucleotide sequence: TGTGCCATCAGTGAGTCTGCAGGAGCCTACCTCAGCTCCAACAGTGAGCAGTTCTTC. Translating gives CAISESAGAYLSSNSEQFF.

The rearrangement joins TRBV10-1 to TRBJ2-1; 7 nucleotides agree with TRBD1. The junction had 5 bases not matched to a gene; V was cut back by 4 bases and J by 5 bases. This CDR3 is 14 amino acids long. Germline assignment: CDR1 WNHNN and CDR2 SYGVQD (reference sequence). CDR3 protein: CASSADRNDNEQFF. In nucleotides, the CDR3 is TGCGCCAGCAGTGCGGACAGGAACGACAATGAGCAGTTCTTC.

The rearrangement links TRBV7-9 to TRBJ2-7; the D is unclear. This CDR3 spans 15 amino acids. The V gene lost 5 bases and the J gene lost 0 bases, with 14 bases spanning the gap. Germline lookup yields CDR1 SEHNR and CDR2 FQNEAQ (reference sequence). The CDR3 bases are TGTGCCAGCAGCGGGCTGAACATACCCTCCTACGAGCAGTACTTC. Its translation is CASSGLNIPSYEQYF.

Ten or more counts support this clonotype. This chain joins TRBV20-1 and TRBJ2-7, with D perhaps matching TRBD2 (6 bases). Germline-derived CDR1 and CDR2 are DFQATT and SNEGSKA (reference sequence). Between the trimmed V and J ends, which lost 6 bases and 5 bases, there was a span of 20 bases. The CDR3 length is 14 residues. The DNA of the CDR3 is TGCAGTGCCTGGTCTCGCGGGGAAAGGGACGAGCAGTACTTC. This translates into CSAWSRGERDEQYF.

In its sample, this clonotype was seen many times. This sequence joins TRBV6-1 and TRBJ1-2; D ambiguous. Germline CDR1 is MNHNS and CDR2 is SASEGT. The CDR3 is 16 amino acids. Trimming shortened V by 3 bases and J by 6 bases, and 20 bases separated the two germline ends. The CDR3 sequence is CASSDPPRAWEDGYTF. Here the CDR3 DNA reads TGTGCCAGCAGTGATCCCCCTCGGGCTTGGGAGGATGGCTACACCTTC.

The chain recombines TRBV9 with TRBJ1-1; TRBD1 matches 10 bases. From germline, CDR1 is SGDLS and CDR2 YYNGEE. The CDR3 extends over 13 amino acids. Losses at the gene ends were 2 bases for V and 7 bases for J; bases not matched to a gene: 2. For the CDR3, the DNA is TGTGCCAGCAGCGTGGACAGGGGGGGTGAAGCTTTCTTT. It specifies CASSVDRGGEAFF.

The CDR3 coding sequence is TGTGCCAGCAGCCCTCCCGGGACAGGTAACACTGAAGCTTTCTTT. Residues: CASSPPGTGNTEAFF. V and J are TRBV7-9 and TRBJ1-1; 8 nucleotides agree with TRBD1. The CDR3 loop spans 15 amino acids. The germline V gene encodes CDR1 SEHNR and CDR2 FQNEAQ (reference sequence). Trimming took 5 bases from V and 2 from J; bases not matched to a gene: 7.

J is TRBJ1-6 and V is TRBV20-1, with no clear D. Germline CDR1 DFQATT, CDR2 SNEGSKA (reference sequence). Between the trimmed V and J ends, which lost 0 bases and 0 bases, there was a span of 12 bases. This CDR3 has 17 residues. As DNA, the CDR3 is TGCAGTGCTAGAGAGGAGGGCAGGAGCTCCTATAATTCACCCCTCCACTTT. Its protein product is CSAREEGRSSYNSPLHF.